Detailed here is one TCR beta chain. The antigen is unknown. The study treated chemo-refractory metastatic non-small-cell lung cancer patients with focal radiation plus ipilimumab CTLA-4 blockade. The data were obtained in a study of radiotherapy plus CTLA-4 blockade in lung cancer. About the research overall: An objective response was seen in around a sixth of patients, and disease control in 30% to 35%.

The CDR3 totals 14 residues. V lost 5 bases and J 6 bases, leaving 17 bases between the germline ends. CDR1 is SGHDN, CDR2 FVKESK, per germline. Produced via immunoSEQ multiplex PCR; TCRdb's table is partial and in-frame only. The sample has approximately 82,000 clones, about four fifths seen once. Regarding the study as a whole: Response was reportedly best predicted by early blood T cell clone dynamics, with interferon-beta. The study found tumor-derived TCR clones expanded in blood after radiotherapy plus ipilimumab.

Material: peripheral blood, obtained from a patient treated with radiotherapy plus ipilimumab. The sequence came from a human donor with non-small cell lung cancer that progressed on radiotherapy plus ipilimumab. The chain combines TRBV14 with TRBJ2-7; either TRBD1 or TRBD2 may fit D (5 bases each). This chain's CDR3 is CASSDGTNSREQYF. In nucleotides, the CDR3 is TGTGCCAGCAGCGACGGGACCAATAGTCGCGAGCAGTACTTC.